The rows below give T cell receptor beta chains drawn from one sample of a study of CD8+ T cells in alopecia areata. Produced via immunoSEQ multiplex PCR; TCRdb's table is partial and in-frame only. The top ten hold 0.95% to 1.5% of the sample, which has hundreds of thousands of clones, roughly 66% seen once. Material: CD4+ T cells sorted from blood, obtained between weeks 43 and 45, from a patient treated with tofacitinib. Every receptor here comes from a human donor with alopecia areata. CDR3s include the opening cysteine and the closing phenylalanine or tryptophan. A D gene is named only where the DNA matches it firmly. Clone size is stated in some rows and not others, as once, few, many or a class when expanded.

D gene	CDR3 length	V gene	clone size	J gene	CDR3 protein	CDR3 DNA
.	15	TRBV27	.	TRBJ2-5	CASSPNLGSSETQYF	TGTGCCAGCAGTCCAAACCTCGGGAGTTCGGAGACCCAGTACTTC
.	13	TRBV18	.	TRBJ2-7	CASSLKQGYEQYF	TGTGCCAGCTCACTTAAACAGGGCTACGAGCAGTACTTC
.	17	TRBV13	.	TRBJ1-2	CASSPRAEDFANYGYTF	TGTGCCAGCAGCCCAAGGGCTGAGGACTTCGCTAACTATGGCTACACCTTC
TRBD2	16	TRBV12-5	.	TRBJ2-5	CASTSSGPSGRETQYF	TGTGCTAGTACCTCCTCCGGGCCTAGCGGGAGGGAGACCCAGTACTTC
TRBD1	14	TRBV6-5	.	TRBJ1-2	CASGDRGQGGGYTF	TGTGCCAGCGGGGACAGGGGGCAGGGCGGTGGCTACACCTTC
.	14	TRBV30	.	TRBJ1-2	CAWSVSGRVGGYTF	TGTGCCTGGAGTGTATCAGGCAGGGTGGGAGGCTACACCTTC
.	15	TRBV2	.	TRBJ2-3	CASSEAAGGPDTQYF	TGTGCCAGCAGTGAAGCGGCCGGAGGACCAGATACGCAGTATTTT
.	16	TRBV6-4	.	TRBJ1-6	CASSPKPGSYNSPLHF	TGTGCCAGCAGTCCTAAACCGGGGTCCTATAATTCACCCCTCCACTTT
.	14	TRBV29-1	.	TRBJ2-7	CSSSGGSGTYEQYF	TGCAGCTCTTCAGGGGGTAGCGGCACCTACGAGCAGTACTTC
TRBD2	14	TRBV4-3	.	TRBJ2-1	CASSQGPGGNEQFF	TGCGCCAGCAGCCAAGGCCCGGGGGGGAATGAGCAGTTCTTC
.	13	TRBV7-2	few	TRBJ1-4	CASSLPLGEKLFF	TGTGCCAGCAGCCTCCCACTGGGAGAAAAACTGTTTTTT
.	14	TRBV11-1	.	TRBJ2-2	CAGSLGQNTGELFF	TGTGCCGGCAGCTTAGGACAAAACACCGGGGAGCTGTTTTTT
.	17	TRBV15	.	TRBJ2-1	CATSRVQGWSSYNEQFF	TGTGCCACCAGCAGGGTACAGGGCTGGAGCTCCTACAATGAGCAGTTCTTC
TRBD2	13	TRBV29-1	.	TRBJ2-1	CSVDPASGVEQFF	TGCAGCGTTGATCCCGCTAGCGGGGTTGAGCAGTTCTTC
.	17	TRBV19	.	TRBJ1-5	CASIVRIWGWGNQPQHF	TGTGCCAGTATAGTTCGGATATGGGGTTGGGGCAATCAGCCCCAGCATTTT
.	15	TRBV7-2	.	TRBJ2-7	CASSFSTQGGGEQYF	TGTGCCAGCAGCTTCTCTACCCAGGGGGGTGGCGAGCAGTACTTC
.	15	TRBV4-1	.	TRBJ2-3	CASSQDSGLTDTQYF	TGCGCCAGCAGCCAAGATTCGGGCCTCACAGATACGCAGTATTTT
.	13	TRBV7-2	.	TRBJ1-2	CASSPGPGSGYTF	TGTGCCAGCAGCCCAGGGCCAGGGAGTGGCTACACCTTC
TRBD2	15	TRBV5-4	.	TRBJ2-5	CASSQDLAGQETQYF	TGTGCCAGCAGCCAAGATCTAGCGGGACAAGAGACCCAGTACTTC
TRBD2	16	TRBV4-3	.	TRBJ2-1	CASSQDSGGKNNEQFF	TGCGCCAGCAGCCAAGATTCCGGGGGGAAGAACAATGAGCAGTTCTTC
.	14	TRBV5-1	.	TRBJ2-4	CASSLGQAIDIQYF	TGCGCCAGCAGCTTGGGACAGGCGATCGACATTCAGTACTTC
.	13	TRBV7-8	.	TRBJ1-5	CASSFPDNQPQHF	TGTGCCAGCAGCTTCCCCGATAATCAGCCCCAGCATTTT
TRBD1	14	TRBV18	.	TRBJ2-3	CASSPRQGTDTQYF	TGTGCCAGCTCACCACGACAGGGGACAGATACGCAGTATTTT
.	13	TRBV30	.	TRBJ1-1	CAWSVRVNTEAFF	TGTGCCTGGAGTGTAAGGGTAAACACTGAAGCTTTCTTT
TRBD1	14	TRBV29-1	.	TRBJ1-2	CSVEPGQPIYGYTF	TGCAGCGTTGAACCGGGACAGCCGATCTATGGCTACACCTTC
.	15	TRBV30	.	TRBJ1-2	CAWRVPPPGDYGYTF	TGTGCCTGGAGAGTCCCTCCCCCAGGAGACTATGGCTACACCTTC
.	11	TRBV28	.	TRBJ1-1	CASSPALEAFF	TGTGCCAGCAGTCCGGCGCTAGAAGCTTTCTTT
TRBD1	15	TRBV6-1	.	TRBJ2-7	CASRGTGVGSYEQYF	TGTGCCAGCAGGGGGACAGGGGTCGGATCGTACGAGCAGTACTTC
.	16	TRBV30	.	TRBJ1-1	CAWIISGRGENTEAFF	TGTGCCTGGATAATCTCGGGCAGGGGCGAGAACACTGAAGCTTTCTTT
TRBD1	16	TRBV5-6	few	TRBJ1-5	CASSLTADRGNQPQHF	TGTGCCAGCAGCTTGACCGCTGACAGGGGCAATCAGCCCCAGCATTTT
.	16	TRBV30	.	TRBJ1-6	CAWSVLGRRSNSPLHF	TGTGCCTGGAGTGTACTAGGACGGCGTTCAAATTCACCCCTCCACTTT
.	13	TRBV18	many	TRBJ1-1	CASSPQMNTEAFF	TGTGCCAGCTCACCACAAATGAACACTGAAGCTTTCTTT
TRBD1	14	TRBV10-3	few	TRBJ1-5	CAISQGQSNQPQHF	TGTGCCATCAGTCAGGGACAGAGCAATCAGCCCCAGCATTTT
.	17	TRBV29-1	few	TRBJ2-2	CSVVWAPPTANTGELFF	TGCAGCGTTGTTTGGGCACCACCGACCGCGAACACCGGGGAGCTGTTTTTT
TRBD1	14	TRBV7-2	.	TRBJ2-3	CASSLRQGTDTQYF	TGTGCCAGCAGCCTCCGACAGGGAACAGATACGCAGTATTTT
TRBD1	14	TRBV11-2	.	TRBJ2-7	CASSRETGVYEQYF	TGTGCCAGCAGTCGGGAAACAGGGGTATACGAGCAGTACTTC
.	14	TRBV29-1	few	TRBJ2-1	CSVEENSSYNEQFF	TGCAGCGTTGAAGAGAATAGCTCCTACAATGAGCAGTTCTTC
.	13	TRBV29-1	few	TRBJ1-5	CSVTTGVDQPQHF	TGCAGCGTTACAACAGGAGTAGATCAGCCCCAGCATTTT
.	13	TRBV29-1	.	TRBJ1-1	CSVFRMLNTEAFF	TGCAGCGTTTTTCGGATGCTGAACACTGAAGCTTTCTTT
TRBD1	14	TRBV30	.	TRBJ1-1	CAWKNRGVFAEAFF	TGTGCCTGGAAAAACAGGGGGGTTTTCGCTGAAGCTTTCTTT
.	12	TRBV30	few	TRBJ2-1	CASRVLNNEQFF	TGTGCTTCCCGGGTCCTGAACAATGAGCAGTTCTTC
.	13	TRBV29-1	.	TRBJ2-3	CSVVERSTDTQYF	TGCAGCGTTGTCGAACGAAGCACAGATACGCAGTATTTT
.	16	TRBV5-1	.	TRBJ1-1	CASSLQGGPLNTEAFF	TGCGCCAGCAGCTTGCAGGGTGGACCCCTGAACACTGAAGCTTTCTTT
.	14	TRBV30	.	TRBJ2-7	CAWSSRAGRYEQYF	TGTGCCTGGAGTTCTCGGGCAGGGCGCTACGAGCAGTACTTC
TRBD1	14	TRBV6-5	.	TRBJ1-2	CASSYAGGALGYTF	TGTGCCAGCAGTTACGCAGGGGGCGCTTTGGGCTACACCTTC
.	13	TRBV29-1	.	TRBJ2-2	CSGKRGDSGELFF	TGCAGCGGGAAAAGGGGGGATAGCGGGGAGCTGTTTTTT
.	11	TRBV7-9	.	TRBJ2-3	CASSFADTQYF	TGTGCCAGCAGCTTTGCAGATACGCAGTATTTT
TRBD1	16	TRBV5-1	few	TRBJ2-2	CASSPLGQGQTGELFF	TGCGCCAGCAGCCCGTTAGGACAGGGACAGACCGGGGAGCTGTTTTTT
.	14	TRBV6-1	few	TRBJ1-4	CASSVTGRSEKLFF	TGTGCCAGCAGTGTAACAGGGCGGAGTGAAAAACTGTTTTTT
TRBD1	14	TRBV6-5	few	TRBJ1-5	CASSYRTGDQPQHF	TGTGCCAGCAGTTATAGGACAGGGGATCAGCCCCAGCATTTT
TRBD2	14	TRBV30	.	TRBJ2-5	CAQAGGPRKETQYF	TGTGCCCAAGCGGGGGGGCCTCGCAAAGAGACCCAGTACTTC
.	12	TRBV5-1	.	TRBJ1-1	CASSLRGTEAFF	TGCGCCAGCAGCTTGAGGGGGACTGAAGCTTTCTTT
.	14	TRBV7-2	.	TRBJ2-1	CASSPSGGVYEQFF	TGTGCCAGCAGCCCCTCGGGCGGGGTGTATGAGCAGTTCTTC
.	15	TRBV28	few	TRBJ1-2	CASTPPRALGVGYTF	TGTGCCAGCACCCCTCCCAGGGCTCTGGGAGTTGGCTACACCTTC
TRBD2	15	TRBV29-1	.	TRBJ2-1	CSVEYLAGGPGEQFF	TGCAGCGTTGAATATCTAGCGGGGGGGCCTGGTGAGCAGTTCTTC
TRBD2	16	TRBV30	.	TRBJ2-2	CAWSGILAGGTGELFF	TGTGCCTGGAGTGGGATACTAGCGGGGGGGACCGGGGAGCTGTTTTTT
TRBD1	15	TRBV4-3	few	TRBJ2-7	CASSHTRQGNYEQYF	TGCGCCAGCAGCCATACAAGACAGGGGAACTACGAGCAGTACTTC